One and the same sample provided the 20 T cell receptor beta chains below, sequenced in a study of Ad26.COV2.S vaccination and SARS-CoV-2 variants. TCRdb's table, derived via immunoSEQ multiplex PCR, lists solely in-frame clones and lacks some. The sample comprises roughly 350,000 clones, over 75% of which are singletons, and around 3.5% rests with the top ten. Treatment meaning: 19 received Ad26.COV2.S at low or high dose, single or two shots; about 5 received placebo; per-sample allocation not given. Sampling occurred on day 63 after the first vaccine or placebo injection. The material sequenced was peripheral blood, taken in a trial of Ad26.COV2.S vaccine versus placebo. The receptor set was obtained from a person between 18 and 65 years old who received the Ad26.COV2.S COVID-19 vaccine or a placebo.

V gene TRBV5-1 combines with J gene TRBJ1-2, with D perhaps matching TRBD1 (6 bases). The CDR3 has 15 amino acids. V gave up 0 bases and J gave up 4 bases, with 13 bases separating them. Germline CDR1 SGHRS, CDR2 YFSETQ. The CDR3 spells CASSLGDTNLYGYTF. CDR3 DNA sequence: TGCGCCAGCAGCTTGGGGGACACAAACCTCTATGGCTACACCTTC.

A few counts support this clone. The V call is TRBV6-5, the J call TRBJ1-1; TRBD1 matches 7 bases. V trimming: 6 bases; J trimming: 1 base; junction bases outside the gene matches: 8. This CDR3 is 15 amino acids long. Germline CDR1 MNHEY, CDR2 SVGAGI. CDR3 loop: CASSLQGPPNTEAFF. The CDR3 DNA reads TGTGCCAGCAGCCTACAGGGGCCGCCGAACACTGAAGCTTTCTTT.

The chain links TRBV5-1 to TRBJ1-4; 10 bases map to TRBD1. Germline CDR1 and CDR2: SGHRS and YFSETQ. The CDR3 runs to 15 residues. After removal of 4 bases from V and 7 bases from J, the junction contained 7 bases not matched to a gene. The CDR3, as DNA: TGCGCCAGCAGCACGGGACAGGGGATCTCTGAAAAACTGTTTTTT. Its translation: CASSTGQGISEKLFF. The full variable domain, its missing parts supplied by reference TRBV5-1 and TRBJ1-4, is KAGVTQTPRYLIKTRGQQVTLSCSPISGHRSVSWYQQTPGQGLQFLFEYFSETQRNKGNFPGRFSGRQFSNSRSEMNVSTLELGDSALYLCASSTGQGISEKLFFGSGTQLSVL.

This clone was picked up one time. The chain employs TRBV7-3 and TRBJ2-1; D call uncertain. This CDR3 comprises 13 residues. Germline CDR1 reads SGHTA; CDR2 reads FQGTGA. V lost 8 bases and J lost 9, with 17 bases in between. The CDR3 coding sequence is TGTGCCAGCTCAACCCGAGATAGTCTTGAGCAGTTCTTC. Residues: CASSTRDSLEQFF.

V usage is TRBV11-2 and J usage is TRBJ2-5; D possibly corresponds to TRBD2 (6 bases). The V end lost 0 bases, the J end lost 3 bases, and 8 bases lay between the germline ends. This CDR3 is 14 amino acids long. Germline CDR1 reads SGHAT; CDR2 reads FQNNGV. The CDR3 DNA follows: TGTGCCAGCAGCTTAGATCGGACTAAAGAGACCCAGTACTTC. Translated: CASSLDRTKETQYF.

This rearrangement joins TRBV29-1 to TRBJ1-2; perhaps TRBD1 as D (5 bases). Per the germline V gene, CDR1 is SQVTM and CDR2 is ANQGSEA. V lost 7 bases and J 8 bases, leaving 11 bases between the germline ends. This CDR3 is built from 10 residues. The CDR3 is CSAGDEGYTF. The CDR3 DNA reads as TGCAGCGCGGGGGATGAAGGCTACACCTTC.

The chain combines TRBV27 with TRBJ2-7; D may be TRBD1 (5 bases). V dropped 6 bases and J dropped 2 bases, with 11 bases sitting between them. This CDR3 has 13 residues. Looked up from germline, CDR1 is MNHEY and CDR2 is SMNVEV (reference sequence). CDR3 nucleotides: TGTGCCAGCAGCCATGACAGCGCCTACGAGCAGTACTTC. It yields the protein CASSHDSAYEQYF.

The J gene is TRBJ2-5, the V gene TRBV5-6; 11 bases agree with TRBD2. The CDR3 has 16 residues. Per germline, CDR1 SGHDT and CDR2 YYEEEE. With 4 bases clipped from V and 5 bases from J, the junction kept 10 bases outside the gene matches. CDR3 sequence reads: CASSRPSGGFRETQYF. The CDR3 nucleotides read TGTGCCAGCAGCCGGCCTAGCGGGGGGTTTAGGGAGACCCAGTACTTC.

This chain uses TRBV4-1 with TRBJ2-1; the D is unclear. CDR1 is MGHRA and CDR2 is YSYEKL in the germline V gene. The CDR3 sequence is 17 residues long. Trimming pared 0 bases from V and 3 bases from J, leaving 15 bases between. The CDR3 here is CASSQDFQFNYYNEQFF. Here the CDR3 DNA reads TGCGCCAGCAGCCAAGATTTCCAATTCAACTACTACAATGAGCAGTTCTTC.

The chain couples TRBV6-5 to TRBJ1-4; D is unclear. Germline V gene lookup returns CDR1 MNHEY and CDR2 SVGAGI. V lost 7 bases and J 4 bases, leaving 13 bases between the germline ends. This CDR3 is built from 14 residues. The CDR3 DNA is TGTGCCAGCACCGGCAGTGCGCTTAATGAAAAACTGTTTTTT. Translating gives CASTGSALNEKLFF.

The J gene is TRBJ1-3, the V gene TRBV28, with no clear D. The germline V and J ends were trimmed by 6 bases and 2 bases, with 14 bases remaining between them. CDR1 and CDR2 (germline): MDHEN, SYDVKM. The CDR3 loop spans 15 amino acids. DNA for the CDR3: TGTGCCAGCAGGGGCGCTTTTAGTACTGGAAACACCATATATTTT. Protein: CASRGAFSTGNTIYF.

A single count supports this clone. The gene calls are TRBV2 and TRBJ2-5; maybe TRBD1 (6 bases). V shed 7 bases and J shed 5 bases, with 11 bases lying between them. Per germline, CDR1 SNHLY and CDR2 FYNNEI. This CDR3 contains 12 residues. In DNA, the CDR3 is TGTGCCAGCAACAGGGAAGGGGAGACCCAGTACTTC. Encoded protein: CASNREGETQYF.

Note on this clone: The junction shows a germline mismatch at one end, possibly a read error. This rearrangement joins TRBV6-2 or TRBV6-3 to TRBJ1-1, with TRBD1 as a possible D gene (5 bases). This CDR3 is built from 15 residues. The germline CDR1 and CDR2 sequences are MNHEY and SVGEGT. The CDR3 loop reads CASSYSRVGDTEAFF. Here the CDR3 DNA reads TGTGCCAGCAGCTACTCCCGAGTGGGGGACACTGAAGCTTTCTTT.

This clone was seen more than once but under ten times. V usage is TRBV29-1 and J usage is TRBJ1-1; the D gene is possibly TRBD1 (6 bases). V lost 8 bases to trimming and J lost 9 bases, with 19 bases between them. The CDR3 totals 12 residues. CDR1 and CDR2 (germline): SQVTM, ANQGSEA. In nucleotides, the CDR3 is TGCAGCACCGCCGGGGTCGGGGGGCAAGCTTTCTTT. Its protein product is CSTAGVGGQAFF.

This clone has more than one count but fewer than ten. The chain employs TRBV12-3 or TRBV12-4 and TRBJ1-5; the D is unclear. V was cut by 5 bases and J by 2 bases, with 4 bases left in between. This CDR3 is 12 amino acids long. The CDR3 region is CASSPRNQPQHF. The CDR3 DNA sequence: TGTGCCAGCAGTCCCCGCAATCAGCCCCAGCATTTT.

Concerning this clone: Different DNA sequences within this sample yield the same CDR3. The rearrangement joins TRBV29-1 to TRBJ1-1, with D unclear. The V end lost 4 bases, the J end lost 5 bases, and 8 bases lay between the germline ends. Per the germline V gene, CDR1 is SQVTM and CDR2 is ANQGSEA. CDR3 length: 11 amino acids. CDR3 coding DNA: TGCAGCGTTGCAGGAGTTACTGAAGCTTTCTTT. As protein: CSVAGVTEAFF. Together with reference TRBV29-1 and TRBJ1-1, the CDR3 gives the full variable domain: SAVISQKPSRDICQRGTSLTIQCQVDSQVTMMFWYRQQPGQSLTLIATANQGSEATYESGFVIDKFPISRPNLTFSTLTVSNMSPEDSSIYLCSVAGVTEAFFGQGTRLTVV.

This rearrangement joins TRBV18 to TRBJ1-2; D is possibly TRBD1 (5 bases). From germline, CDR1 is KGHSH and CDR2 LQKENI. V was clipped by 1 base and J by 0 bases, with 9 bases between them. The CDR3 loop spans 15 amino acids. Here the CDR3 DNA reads TGTGCCAGCTCACCACAGGGGCCTGCTAACTATGGCTACACCTTC. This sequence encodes CASSPQGPANYGYTF. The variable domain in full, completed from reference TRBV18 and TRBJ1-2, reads NAGVMQNPRHLVRRRGQEARLRCSPMKGHSHVYWYRQLPEEGLKFMVYLQKENIIDESGMPKERFSAEFPKEGPSILRIQQVVRGDSAAYFCASSPQGPANYGYTFGSGTRLTVV.

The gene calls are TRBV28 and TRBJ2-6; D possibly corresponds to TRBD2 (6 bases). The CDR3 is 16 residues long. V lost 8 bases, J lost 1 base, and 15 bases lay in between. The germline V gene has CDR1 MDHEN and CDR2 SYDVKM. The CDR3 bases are TGTGCCAGCGAATCTTGGGGGACTTCTGGGGCCAACGTCCTGACTTTC. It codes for CASESWGTSGANVLTF.

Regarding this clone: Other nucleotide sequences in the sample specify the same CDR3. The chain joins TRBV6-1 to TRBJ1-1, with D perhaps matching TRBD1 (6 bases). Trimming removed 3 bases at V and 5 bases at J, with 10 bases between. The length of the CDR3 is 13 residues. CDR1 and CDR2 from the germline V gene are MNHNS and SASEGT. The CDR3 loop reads CASSELGGTEAFF. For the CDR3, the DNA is TGTGCCAGCAGTGAGCTAGGGGGGACTGAAGCTTTCTTT.

The CDR3 protein is CASSVTGIEDYGYTF. The CDR3 DNA reads as TGTGCCAGCAGTGTTACAGGGATCGAGGACTATGGCTACACCTTC. The chain employs TRBV6-4 and TRBJ1-2, with D perhaps TRBD1 (6 bases). The germline V and J ends were trimmed by 4 bases and 3 bases, with 15 bases remaining between them. CDR3 size: 15 residues. Germline CDR1 reads MRHNA; CDR2 reads SNTAGT.